Listed below are T cell receptor beta chains from one sample, sequenced in a study of regulatory T cells in long-lasting Graves disease. MiXCR was run by TCRdb on the multiplex PCR reads, yielding one entry per CDR3 protein. Among approximately 350,000 distinct CDR3 sequences, 16% were seen once, and the ten largest hold approximately 30%. Separately, the same data were catalogued under a study of T cells in Graves' hyperthyroidism and ophthalmopathy.

Source: peripheral blood mononuclear cells (PBMCs), taken at new diagnosis, from a patient treated with antithyroid drugs. Receptors were obtained from a man aged 35-49 years with Graves disease. Each CDR3 is given with its conserved first and last residue. The D gene is left open where the match is weak. Size is stated for part of the rows, as once, few or many counts, or as a class when the clone is expanded.

j_call,clone_size,v_call,d_call,cdr3_aa,cdr3_nt
TRBJ2-7,many,TRBV30,.,CAWSGNYEQYF,TGTGCCTGGAGCGGGAACTACGAGCAGTACTTC
TRBJ1-2,.,TRBV24-1,.,CATSETAGYGYTF,TGTGCCACCAGTGAAACAGCTGGCTATGGCTACACCTTC
TRBJ2-5,many,TRBV9,.,CASSPSGGRGMGETQYF,TGTGCCAGCAGCCCCTCTGGGGGGCGGGGTATGGGCGAGACCCAGTACTTC
TRBJ2-7,many,TRBV7-9,TRBD1,CASSLTRQGPYEQYF,TGTGCCAGCAGCTTAACCCGACAGGGCCCCTACGAGCAGTACTTC
TRBJ2-7,few,TRBV5-1,.,CASSLGSGYGYEQYF,TGCGCCAGCAGCTTGGGATCCGGGTATGGCTACGAGCAGTACTTC
TRBJ2-1,few,TRBV9,.,CASSVGGRYNEQFF,TGTGCCAGCAGCGTAGGTGGCAGATACAATGAGCAGTTCTTC
TRBJ2-7,few,TRBV10-2,TRBD2,CASSEPGSSGAPAYEQYF,TGCGCCAGCAGTGAACCGGGAAGTAGCGGGGCACCAGCCTACGAGCAGTACTTC
TRBJ2-7,.,TRBV5-1,.,CASRNNPSYKQYF,TGCGCCAGCCGGAACAACCCCTCCTACAAGCAGTACTTC
TRBJ1-2,many,TRBV9,TRBD1,CASSVGTGFLLSGYTF,TGTGCCAGCAGCGTGGGGACAGGGTTTCTTCTCTCTGGCTACACCTTC
TRBJ1-1,many,TRBV28,.,CASITAYTEAFF,TGTGCCAGCATCACCGCCTACACTGAAGCTTTCTTT
TRBJ2-1,once,TRBV12-3/TRBV12-4,TRBD2,CASSPTLAGGGDEQFF,TGTGCCAGCAGTCCAACACTAGCGGGAGGAGGGGATGAGCAGTTCTTC
TRBJ1-1,many,TRBV28,.,CASSLPPDGANTEAFF,TGTGCCAGCAGTCTGCCGCCGGACGGAGCAAACACTGAAGCTTTCTTT
TRBJ2-1,many,TRBV12-3/TRBV12-4,TRBD1,CASSPRTGGNEQFF,TGTGCCAGCAGTCCCCGGACAGGGGGCAATGAGCAGTTCTTC